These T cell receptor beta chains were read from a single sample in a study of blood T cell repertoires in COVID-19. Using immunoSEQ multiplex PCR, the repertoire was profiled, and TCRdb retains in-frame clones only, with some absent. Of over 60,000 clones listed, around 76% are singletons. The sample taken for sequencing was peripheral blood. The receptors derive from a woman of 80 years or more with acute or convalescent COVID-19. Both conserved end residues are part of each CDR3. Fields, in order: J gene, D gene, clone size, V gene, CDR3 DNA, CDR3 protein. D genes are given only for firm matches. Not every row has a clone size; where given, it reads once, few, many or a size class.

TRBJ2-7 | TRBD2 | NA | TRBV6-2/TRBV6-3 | TGTGCCAGCAGTTACTCGAGGCTAGCGGGCTCCTACGAGCAGTACTTC | CASSYSRLAGSYEQYF
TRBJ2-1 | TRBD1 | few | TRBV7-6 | TGTGCCAGCAGCCCGACAGGGGAAAGAAGCAATGAGCAGTTCTTC | CASSPTGERSNEQFF
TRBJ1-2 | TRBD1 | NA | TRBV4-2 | TGTGCCAGCAGCCCGACAGGGGCCCTAGGAGGTGGCTACACCTTC | CASSPTGALGGGYTF
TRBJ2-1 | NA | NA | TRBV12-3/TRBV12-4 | TGTGCCAGCAGCCTCAGCGGAAACAATGAGCAGTTCTTC | CASSLSGNNEQFF
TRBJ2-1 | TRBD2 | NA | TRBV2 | TGTGCCAGCAGTGAAAGGGCTAGCGGCTACAATGAGCAGTTCTTC | CASSERASGYNEQFF
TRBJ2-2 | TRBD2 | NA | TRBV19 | TGTGCCAGTAGTATATGGTTAATCTCTCCCGGGACTAGCGGGAGGGGGGCCGGGGAGCTGTTTTTT | CASSIWLISPGTSGRGAGELFF
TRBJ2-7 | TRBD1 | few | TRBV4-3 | TGCGCCAGCAGCCAAGATCGGGACAGCTACGAGCAGTACTTC | CASSQDRDSYEQYF
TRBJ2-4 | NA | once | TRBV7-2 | TGTGCCAGCAGACAGGATTGGGTAGCCAAAAACATTCAGTACTTC | CASRQDWVAKNIQYF
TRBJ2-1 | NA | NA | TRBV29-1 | TGCAGCGTTCTGGTTGGGACTAATGAGCAGTTCTTC | CSVLVGTNEQFF
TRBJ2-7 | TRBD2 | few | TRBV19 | TGTGCCAGTAGTCCCGGGACTAGCACCTCCTACGAGCAGTACTTC | CASSPGTSTSYEQYF
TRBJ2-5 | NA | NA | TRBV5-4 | TGTGCCAGCAGCCCCGCGGGGACAGCTCAAGAGACCCAGTACTTC | CASSPAGTAQETQYF
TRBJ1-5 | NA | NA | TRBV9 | TGTGCCAGCAGCGTAGGGCAGGGCCCCAATCAGCCCCAGCATTTT | CASSVGQGPNQPQHF
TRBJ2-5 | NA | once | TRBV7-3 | TGTGCCAGCAGCTTAGGAGTGGGAGAGACCCAGTACTTC | CASSLGVGETQYF
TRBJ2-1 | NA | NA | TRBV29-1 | TGCAGCGTTGAAGAGGAGGGGCCCCCCTACAATGAGCAGTTCTTC | CSVEEEGPPYNEQFF
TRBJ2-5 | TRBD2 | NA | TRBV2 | TGTGCCAGCAGGAGGGGTAGCGGGATTTCCCGGGAGACCCAGTACTTC | CASRRGSGISRETQYF
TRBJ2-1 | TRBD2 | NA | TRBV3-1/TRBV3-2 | TGTGCCAGCAGCCAAGGGGTATGGGCTAGCGGGAGGTTATACAATGAGCAGTTCTTC | CASSQGVWASGRLYNEQFF
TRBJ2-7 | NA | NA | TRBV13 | TGTGCCAGCAGCTCCTCCGGACAGATATACTACGAGCAGTACTTC | CASSSSGQIYYEQYF
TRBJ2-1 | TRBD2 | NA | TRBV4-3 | TGCGCCAGCAGCCAAGATATGGGACTAGCGGGAGGGATTTCCTACAATGAGCAGTTCTTC | CASSQDMGLAGGISYNEQFF
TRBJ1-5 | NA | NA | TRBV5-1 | TGCGCCAGCAGCTTGGGGGACTTCAATCAGCCCCAGCATTTT | CASSLGDFNQPQHF
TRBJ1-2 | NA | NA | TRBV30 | TGTGCCTGGAGTAAAGGGGCCGGCTACACCTTC | CAWSKGAGYTF
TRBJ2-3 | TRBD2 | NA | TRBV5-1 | TGCGCCAGCGGTAAAGCGGGAGGAGATACGCAGTATTTT | CASGKAGGDTQYF
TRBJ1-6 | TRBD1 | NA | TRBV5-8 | TGTGCCAGCAGCACGGGACAGTATAATTCACCCCTCCACTTT | CASSTGQYNSPLHF
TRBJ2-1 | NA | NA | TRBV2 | TGTGCCAGCAGTGGAAGCCTCGGGGGTAGCTCCTACAATGAGCAGTTCTTC | CASSGSLGGSSYNEQFF
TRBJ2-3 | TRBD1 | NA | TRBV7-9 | TGTGCCAGCAGCCCGAAGACAGGGTATGGGGCCACAGATACGCAGTATTTT | CASSPKTGYGATDTQYF
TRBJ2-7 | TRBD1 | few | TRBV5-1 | TGCGCCAGCAGCTTGGGGGACAGGCCGGGGCAGTACTTC | CASSLGDRPGQYF
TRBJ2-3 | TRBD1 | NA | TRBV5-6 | TGTGCCAGCGCCCAACGGGGCAGGGGGCTGAATACGCAGTATTTT | CASAQRGRGLNTQYF
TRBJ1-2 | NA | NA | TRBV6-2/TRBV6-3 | TGTGCCAGCAGTTACTCCCCCAGGGCCAACTATGGCTACACCTTC | CASSYSPRANYGYTF
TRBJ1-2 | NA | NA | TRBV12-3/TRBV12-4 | NA | CASRLVGTGNYF
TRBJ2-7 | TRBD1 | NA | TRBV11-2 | TGTGCCAGCAGCTTTTACCGGGACAGCTCCTACGAGCAGTACTTC | CASSFYRDSSYEQYF
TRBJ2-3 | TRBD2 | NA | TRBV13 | TGTGCCAGCAGCTGGACTAGCGGCACAGATACGCAGTATTTT | CASSWTSGTDTQYF